Below, one T cell receptor (beta chain) is given with its context. Germline V gene lookup returns CDR1 SQVTM and CDR2 ANQGSEA. Trimming removed 4 bases at V and 2 bases at J, with 19 bases between. This CDR3 spans 16 amino acids. The sample originates from a study of blood T cell repertoires in COVID-19. Looking at the study overall: From the United States, Italy and Spain came samples of acute and convalescent COVID-19. T cells, B-cell-depleted T cells, or PBMCs supplied cDNA or gDNA.

The assay was immunoSEQ multiplex PCR, and TCRdb's table has in-frame clones only and misses some. The sample consists of fewer than 90,000 clones, approximately 86% of them appearing once. Source material: peripheral blood. The sequence was collected from a man aged 50 to 59 with active or convalescent COVID-19. This rearrangement joins TRBV29-1 to TRBJ2-3; possible D gene TRBD2, 7 bases. In DNA, the CDR3 is TGCAGCGTTGGCTTCGGGGGGACGGGACACACAGATACGCAGTATTTT. Protein: CSVGFGGTGHTDTQYF.